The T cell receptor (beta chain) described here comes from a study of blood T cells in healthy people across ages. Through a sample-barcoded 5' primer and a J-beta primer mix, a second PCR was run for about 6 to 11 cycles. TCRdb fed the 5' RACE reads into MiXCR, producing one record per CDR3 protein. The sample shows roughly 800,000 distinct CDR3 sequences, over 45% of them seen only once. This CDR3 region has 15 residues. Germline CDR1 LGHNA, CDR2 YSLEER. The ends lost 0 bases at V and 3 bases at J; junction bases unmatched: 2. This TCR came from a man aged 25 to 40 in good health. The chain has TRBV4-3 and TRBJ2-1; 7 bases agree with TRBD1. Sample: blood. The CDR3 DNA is TGCGCCAGCAGCCAAGATGGGGACAGCTACAATGAGCAGTTCTTC. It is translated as CASSQDGDSYNEQFF.